Below are 5 T cell receptor beta chains sequenced from a single sample in a study of cytomegalovirus exposure and HLA in healthy donors. The PCR made use of 60 Vbeta and 13 Jbeta primers. The method was immunoSEQ multiplex PCR; TCRdb's version includes in-frame clones alone and lacks a portion of them. Of about 130,000 clones listed, around 9.7% were seen once; the top ten hold under 2%. Sequenced sample: PBMCs. Receptor source: a man aged 45-60 years in good health and CMV-seronegative.

The CDR3, as DNA: TGTGCCAGCAGTTACGACAGGGAATTTTACAATGAGCAGTTCTTC. Translated, it gives CASSYDREFYNEQFF. This sequence joins TRBV6-5 and TRBJ2-1; 7 bases map to TRBD1. This CDR3 contains 15 residues. The germline V gene encodes CDR1 MNHEY and CDR2 SVGAGI. J lost 4 bases, V lost 2 bases, and 5 bases had no gene match.

CDR3: CASRQNTEAFF. CDR3 DNA: TGTGCCAGTCGACAGAACACTGAAGCTTTCTTT. The rearrangement links TRBV19 to TRBJ1-1; D uncertain. The V end was cut by 8 bases, the J end by 1 base, with 5 bases between. The germline V gene encodes CDR1 LNHDA and CDR2 SQIVND (reference sequence). The CDR3 length is 11 residues.

This chain joins TRBV2 and TRBJ2-7, with 8 nucleotides matching TRBD1. V shed 8 bases and J 5 bases; nucleotides not matched to a gene: 11. CDR1 and CDR2 (germline): SNHLY, FYNNEI. The CDR3 is 14 amino acids. CDR3 DNA: TGTGCCAGCTACGGACAGGGAGTTTTGGACGAGCAGTACTTC. This translates into CASYGQGVLDEQYF. The whole variable domain, remainder taken from reference TRBV2 and TRBJ2-7, is EPEVTQTPSHQVTQMGQEVILRCVPISNHLYFYWYRQILGQKVEFLVSFYNNEISEKSEIFDDQFSVERPDGSNFTLKIRSTKLEDSAMYFCASYGQGVLDEQYFGPGTRLTVT.

The chain employs TRBV4-2 and TRBJ1-2; D remains ambiguous. This CDR3 is built from 17 residues. V was clipped by 0 bases and J by 4 bases, with 18 bases between them. Germline CDR1 reads LGHNA; CDR2 reads YNFKEQ. The CDR3 bases are TGTGCCAGCAGCCAAGATCAAGCTCAGGAAGTCCTCTATGGCTACACCTTC. The encoded protein is CASSQDQAQEVLYGYTF.

The chain carries TRBV14 and TRBJ2-3; D is unresolved. The V end was cut by 2 bases, the J end by 6 bases, with 9 bases between. The CDR3 spans 13 residues. CDR1 and CDR2 from the germline V gene are SGHDN and FVKESK. The CDR3 loop is CASSQFLVDTQYF. The CDR3 nucleotides are TGTGCCAGCAGCCAATTCTTAGTCGATACGCAGTATTTT. Full variable domain (outside the CDR3, taken from reference TRBV14 and TRBJ2-3): EAGVTQFPSHSVIEKGQTVTLRCDPISGHDNLYWYRRVMGKEIKFLLHFVKESKQDESGMPNNRFLAERTGGTYSTLKVQPAELEDSGVYFCASSQFLVDTQYFGPGTRLTVL.